This passage covers 8 T cell receptor beta chains from one sample sequenced in a study of T cell clones after liver transplantation. Sequenced by immunoSEQ multiplex PCR; TCRdb stores in-frame clones only, minus some. The sample comprises roughly 80,000 clones, over 80% of which are singletons, and 0.47% rests with the top ten. This material consisted of CD4+ T cells from blood, taken about 46 months after liver transplant. The receptors come from a human patient who received a liver transplant. The T cells may partly be graft donor cells.

The gene calls are TRBV29-1 and TRBJ1-4; possibly TRBD1 for D (5 bases). This CDR3 has 13 residues. Germline CDR1 and CDR2: SQVTM and ANQGSEA. The germline V and J ends were trimmed by 2 bases and 14 bases, with 18 bases remaining between them. The CDR3 region is CSVEKQLEGKLFF. The DNA of the CDR3 is TGCAGCGTTGAAAAGCAGTTGGAGGGGAAGCTGTTTTTT.

The chain links TRBV9 to TRBJ2-7; 9 bases are shared with TRBD2. CDR1 and CDR2 (germline): SGDLS, YYNGEE. J was trimmed by 1 base and V by 4 bases; bases with no gene match: 6. The CDR3 totals 15 residues. CDR3 amino acids: CASSPGTSLSYEQYF. CDR3 in DNA: TGTGCCAGCAGCCCCGGGACTAGCCTATCCTACGAGCAGTACTTC.

The chain uses TRBV5-4 and TRBJ2-2, with 9 bases fitting TRBD1. The CDR3 totals 16 residues. The germline CDR1 and CDR2 sequences are SGHNT and YYREEE (reference sequence). Trimming removed 4 bases from V and 4 bases from J; junction bases left unmatched: 8. DNA of the CDR3: TGTGCCAGCAGCGAACCCGGGACAGGGACCACCGGGGAGCTGTTTTTT. Residues: CASSEPGTGTTGELFF. The full variable domain, with the rest looked up from reference TRBV5-4 and TRBJ2-2, is ETGVTQSPTHLIKTRGQQVTLRCSSQSGHNTVSWYQQALGQGPQFIFQYYREEENGRGNFPPRFSGLQFPNYSSELNVNALELDDSALYLCASSEPGTGTTGELFFGEGSRLTVL.

This sequence joins TRBV15 and TRBJ2-2; 11 positions match TRBD2. V dropped 0 bases and J dropped 1; count of bases not matched to a gene: 4. CDR3 length equals 18 residues. Germline loops: CDR1 LNHNV, CDR2 YYDKDF (reference sequence). This CDR3 reads CATSREPSGRRNTGELFF. The CDR3 nucleotides are TGTGCCACCAGCAGAGAACCTAGCGGGAGGAGGAACACCGGGGAGCTGTTTTTT.

V is TRBV4-3 and J is TRBJ1-5, with D uncertain. CDR1 is LGHNA, CDR2 YSLEER, per germline. The V gene lost 0 bases and the J gene lost 6 bases, with 6 bases spanning the gap. The CDR3 contains 13 residues. The CDR3 spells CASSQDIRQPQHF. DNA of the CDR3: TGCGCCAGCAGCCAAGATATCCGTCAGCCCCAGCATTTT.

This chain links TRBV28 with TRBJ2-1; D gene unclear. The germline V gene has CDR1 MDHEN and CDR2 SYDVKM. The CDR3 consists of 14 residues. V was pared by 6 bases and J by 4 bases, with 13 bases between. The CDR3 DNA is TGTGCCAGCAGCCGATTTGCTGGGTACAATGAGCAGTTCTTC. Translation: CASSRFAGYNEQFF.

This sequence joins TRBV28 and TRBJ1-5; TRBD1 might be the D (5 bases). This CDR3 is 17 amino acids long. Per germline, CDR1 MDHEN and CDR2 SYDVKM. V was cut by 7 bases and J by 0 bases, with 19 bases left in between. CDR3 sequence (DNA): TGTGCCAGCATAACTCCCTCCGGGGCCCATAGCAATCAGCCCCAGCATTTT. Protein: CASITPSGAHSNQPQHF.

V gene TRBV7-8 combines with J gene TRBJ2-1, with TRBD1 identical over 8 bases. The CDR3 is 16 residues long. Looked up from germline, CDR1 is SGHVS and CDR2 is FQNEAQ. J was trimmed by 4 bases and V by 1 base; bases with no gene match: 6. The CDR3 DNA reads TGTGCCAGCAGCTTAGGTTGGACAGGGTCTTACAATGAGCAGTTCTTC. Protein sequence: CASSLGWTGSYNEQFF.